This T cell receptor (beta chain) was recovered during a study of T cell changes during pregnancy in multiple sclerosis. The assay was immunoSEQ multiplex PCR, and TCRdb's table has in-frame clones only and misses some. The table records tens of thousands of clones, around 92% of them present only once. Germline loops: CDR1 MGHRA, CDR2 YSYEKL. The junction had 13 bases not matched to a gene; V was cut back by 4 bases and J by 6 bases. The CDR3 runs 16 residues. Source: CD4+ T cells from peripheral blood mononuclear cells, taken after pregnancy. The source of this sequence is a female donor with multiple sclerosis, enrolled in a pregnancy study. This chain uses TRBV4-1 with TRBJ2-3; the match to TRBD1 covers 7 bases. CDR3 in amino acids: CASSPNTGTVYDTQYF. CDR3 coding DNA: TGCGCCAGCAGCCCAAACACCGGGACAGTCTACGATACGCAGTATTTT.